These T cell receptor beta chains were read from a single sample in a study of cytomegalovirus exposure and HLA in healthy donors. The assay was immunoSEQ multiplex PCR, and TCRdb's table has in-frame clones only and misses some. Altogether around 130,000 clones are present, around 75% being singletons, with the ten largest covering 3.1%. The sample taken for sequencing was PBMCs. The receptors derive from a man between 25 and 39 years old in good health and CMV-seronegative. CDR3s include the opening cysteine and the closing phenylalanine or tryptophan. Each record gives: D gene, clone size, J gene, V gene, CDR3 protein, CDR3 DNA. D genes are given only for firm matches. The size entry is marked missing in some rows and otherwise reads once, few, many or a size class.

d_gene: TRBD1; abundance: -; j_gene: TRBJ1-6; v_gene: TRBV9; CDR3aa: CASSGTGDRNSPLHF; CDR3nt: TGTGCCAGCAGCGGGACAGGGGATCGGAATTCACCCCTCCACTTT
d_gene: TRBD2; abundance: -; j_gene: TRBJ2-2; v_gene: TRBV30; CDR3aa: CAWSKKGLAGTGELFF; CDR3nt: TGTGCCTGGAGTAAGAAGGGACTAGCGGGGACCGGGGAGCTGTTTTTT
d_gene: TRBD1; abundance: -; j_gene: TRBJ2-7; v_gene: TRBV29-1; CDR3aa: CSVHPGTGADEQYF; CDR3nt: TGCAGCGTCCATCCCGGGACAGGGGCTGACGAGCAGTACTTC
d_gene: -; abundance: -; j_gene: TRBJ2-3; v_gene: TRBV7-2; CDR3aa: CASSLVGDTDTQYF; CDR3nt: TGTGCCAGCAGCTTAGTGGGAGACACAGATACGCAGTATTTT
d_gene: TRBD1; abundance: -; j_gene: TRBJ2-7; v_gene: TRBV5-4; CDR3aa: CASRLDRVPYEQYF; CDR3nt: TGTGCCAGCAGATTGGACAGGGTCCCCTACGAGCAGTACTTC
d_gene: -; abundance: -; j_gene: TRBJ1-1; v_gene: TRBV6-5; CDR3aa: CASRSTGIITEAFF; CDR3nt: TGTGCCAGCAGATCCACAGGGATAATCACTGAAGCTTTCTTT
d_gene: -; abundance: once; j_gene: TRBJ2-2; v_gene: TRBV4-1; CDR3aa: CASSHPSGYTGELFF; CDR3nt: TGCGCCAGCAGCCACCCGAGCGGTTACACCGGGGAGCTGTTTTTT
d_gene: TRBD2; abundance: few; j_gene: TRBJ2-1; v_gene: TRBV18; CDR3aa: CASSQLAGGANEQFF; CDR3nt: TGTGCCAGCTCACAACTAGCGGGAGGGGCTAACGAGCAGTTCTTC
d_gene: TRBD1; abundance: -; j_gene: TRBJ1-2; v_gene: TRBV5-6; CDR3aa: CASSSGTGEADYGYTF; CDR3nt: TGTGCCAGCAGCTCCGGGACAGGGGAGGCAGACTATGGCTACACCTTC
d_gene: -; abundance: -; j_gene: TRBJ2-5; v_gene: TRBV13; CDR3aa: CASSLARRGQETQYF; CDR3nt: TGTGCCAGCAGCTTAGCCCGCCGAGGGCAAGAGACCCAGTACTTC
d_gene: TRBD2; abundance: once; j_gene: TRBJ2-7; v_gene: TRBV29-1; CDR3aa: CSVEVNLIAGGTEQYF; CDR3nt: TGCAGCGTTGAAGTGAATTTAATAGCGGGAGGAACCGAGCAGTACTTC
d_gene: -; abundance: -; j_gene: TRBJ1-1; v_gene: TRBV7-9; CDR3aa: CASSPRPQRNTEAFF; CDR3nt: TGTGCCAGCAGCCCCAGGCCCCAAAGGAACACTGAAGCTTTCTTT
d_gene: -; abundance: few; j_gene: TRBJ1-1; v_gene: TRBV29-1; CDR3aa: CSATQGWDTEAFF; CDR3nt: TGCAGCGCCACACAGGGCTGGGACACTGAAGCTTTCTTT
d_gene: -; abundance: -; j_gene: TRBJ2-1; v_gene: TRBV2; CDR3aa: CASSFSEQFF; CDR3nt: TGTGCCAGCAGCTTTAGTGAGCAGTTCTTC
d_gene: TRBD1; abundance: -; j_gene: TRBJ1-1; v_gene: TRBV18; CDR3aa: CASSPPYRGLGYEAFF; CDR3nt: TGTGCCAGCTCACCACCATACAGGGGCTTGGGGTATGAAGCTTTCTTT
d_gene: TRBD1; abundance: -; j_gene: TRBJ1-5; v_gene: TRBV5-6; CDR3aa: CASSRGQVRHYQPQHF; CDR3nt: TGTGCCAGCAGCAGGGGACAGGTCCGCCACTATCAGCCCCAGCATTTT
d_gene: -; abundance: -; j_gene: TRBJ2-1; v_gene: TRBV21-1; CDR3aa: CASSKALAGKGSNEQFF; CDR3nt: TGTGCCAGCAGCAAAGCGCTAGCGGGAAAGGGGTCGAATGAGCAGTTCTTC
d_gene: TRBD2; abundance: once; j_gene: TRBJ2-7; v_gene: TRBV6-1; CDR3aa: CASRLAGGSEQYF; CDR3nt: TGTGCCAGCAGGCTAGCGGGGGGAAGCGAGCAGTACTTC
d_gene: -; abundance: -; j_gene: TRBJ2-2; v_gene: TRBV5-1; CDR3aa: CASSLEDWGGELFF; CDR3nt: TGCGCCAGCAGCTTGGAGGACTGGGGCGGGGAGCTGTTTTTT
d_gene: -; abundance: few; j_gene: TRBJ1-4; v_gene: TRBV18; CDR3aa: CASSPFGTNEKLFF; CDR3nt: TGTGCCAGCTCACCCTTCGGGACTAATGAAAAACTGTTTTTT
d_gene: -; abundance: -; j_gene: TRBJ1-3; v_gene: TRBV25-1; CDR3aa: CASSELESGNTIYF; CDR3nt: TGTGCCAGCAGTGAATTGGAGTCTGGAAACACCATATATTTT
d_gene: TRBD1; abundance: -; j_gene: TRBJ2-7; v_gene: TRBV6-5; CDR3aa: CASSYSLGQEAYEQYF; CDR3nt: TGTGCCAGCAGTTACTCTCTAGGACAGGAGGCCTACGAGCAGTACTTC
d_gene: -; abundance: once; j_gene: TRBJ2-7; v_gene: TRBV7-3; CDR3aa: CASSLGGAPYEQYF; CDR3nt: TGTGCCAGCAGCCTAGGGGGTGCCCCCTACGAGCAGTACTTC
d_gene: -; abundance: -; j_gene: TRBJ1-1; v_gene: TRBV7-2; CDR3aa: CASSYTQGNTEAFF; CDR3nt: TGTGCCAGCAGCTACACACAGGGGAACACTGAAGCTTTCTTT
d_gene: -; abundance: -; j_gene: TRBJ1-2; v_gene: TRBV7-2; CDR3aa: CASSLSGGDYGYTF; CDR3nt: TGTGCCAGCAGCTTATCGGGGGGGGACTATGGCTACACCTTC
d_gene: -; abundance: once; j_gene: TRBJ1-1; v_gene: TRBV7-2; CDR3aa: CASSRGAGTEAFF; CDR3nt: TGTGCCAGCAGTCGTGGGGCGGGAACTGAAGCTTTCTTT
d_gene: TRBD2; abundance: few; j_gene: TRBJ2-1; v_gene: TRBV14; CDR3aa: CASSATGGGTYNEQFF; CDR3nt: TGTGCCAGCAGCGCCACCGGGGGGGGCACCTACAATGAGCAGTTCTTC
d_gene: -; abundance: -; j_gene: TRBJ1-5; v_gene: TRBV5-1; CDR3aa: CASSLEPNQPQHF; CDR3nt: TGCGCCAGCAGCTTGGAGCCCAATCAGCCCCAGCATTTT
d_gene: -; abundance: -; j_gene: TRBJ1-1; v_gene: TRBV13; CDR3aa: CASSFPGTTIEAFF; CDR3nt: TGTGCCAGCAGCTTCCCCGGGACAACCATAGAAGCTTTCTTT
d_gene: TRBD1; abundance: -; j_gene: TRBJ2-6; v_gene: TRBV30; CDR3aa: CALLDRVAGANVLTF; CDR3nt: TGTGCCTTATTGGACAGGGTGGCTGGGGCCAACGTCCTGACTTTC
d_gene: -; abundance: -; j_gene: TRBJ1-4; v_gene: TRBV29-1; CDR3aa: CSGWGANEKLFF; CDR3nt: TGCAGTGGTTGGGGGGCTAATGAAAAACTGTTTTTT
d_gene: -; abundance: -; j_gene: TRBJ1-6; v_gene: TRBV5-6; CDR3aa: CASSSRASLSPLHF; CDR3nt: TGTGCCAGCAGCTCCCGAGCCTCGCTATCACCCCTCCACTTT
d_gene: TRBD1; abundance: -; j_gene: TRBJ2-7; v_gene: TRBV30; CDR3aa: CASDRGAYEQYF; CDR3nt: TGTGCCTCGGACAGGGGGGCCTACGAGCAGTACTTC
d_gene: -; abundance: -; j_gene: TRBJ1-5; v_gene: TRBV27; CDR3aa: CASTNLGGIGQPQHF; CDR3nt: TGTGCCAGCACCAACCTCGGGGGGATCGGCCAGCCCCAGCATTTT
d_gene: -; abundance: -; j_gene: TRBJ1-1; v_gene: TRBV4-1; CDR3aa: CASSQGAVLGTEAFF; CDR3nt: TGCGCCAGCAGCCAAGGAGCCGTCCTCGGCACTGAAGCTTTCTTT
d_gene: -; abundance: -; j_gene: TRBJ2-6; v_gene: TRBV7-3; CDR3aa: CASSSQISGANVLTF; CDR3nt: TGTGCCAGCAGCTCCCAGATTTCTGGGGCCAACGTCCTGACTTTC
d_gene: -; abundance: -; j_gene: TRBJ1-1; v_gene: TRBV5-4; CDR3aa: CASSVDRTWMNTEAFF; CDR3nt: TGTGCCAGCAGCGTCGACAGAACGTGGATGAACACTGAAGCTTTCTTT
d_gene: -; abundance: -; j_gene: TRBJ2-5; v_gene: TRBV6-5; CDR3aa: CASSYLLGADQETQYF; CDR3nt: TGTGCCAGCAGTTACCTCTTGGGGGCTGACCAAGAGACCCAGTACTTC
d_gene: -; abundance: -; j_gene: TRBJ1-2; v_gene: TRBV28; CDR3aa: CASSSVYSRADYGYTF; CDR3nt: TGTGCCAGCAGTTCGGTTTATTCGAGGGCCGACTATGGCTACACCTTC
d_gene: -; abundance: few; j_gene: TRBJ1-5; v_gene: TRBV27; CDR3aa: CASSRDRDQPQHF; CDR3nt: TGTGCCAGCAGCCGCGACAGAGATCAGCCCCAGCATTTT
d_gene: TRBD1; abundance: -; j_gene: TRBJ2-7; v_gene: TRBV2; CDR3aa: CASSADRGYEQYF; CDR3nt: TGTGCCAGCAGTGCCGACAGGGGCTACGAGCAGTACTTC
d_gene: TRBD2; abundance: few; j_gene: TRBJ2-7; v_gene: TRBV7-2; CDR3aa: CASSLVTVAGGNDEQYF; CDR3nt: TGTGCCAGCAGCTTAGTCACAGTAGCGGGGGGGAATGACGAGCAGTACTTC
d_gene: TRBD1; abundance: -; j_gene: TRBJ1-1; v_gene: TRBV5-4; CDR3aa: CASSIRDRGLGAFF; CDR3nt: TGTGCCAGCAGCATCCGGGACAGGGGGCTAGGGGCTTTCTTT
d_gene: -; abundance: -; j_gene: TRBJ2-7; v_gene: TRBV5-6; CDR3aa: CASSFGTYSYEQYF; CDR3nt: TGTGCCAGCAGCTTTGGTACATACTCCTACGAGCAGTACTTC
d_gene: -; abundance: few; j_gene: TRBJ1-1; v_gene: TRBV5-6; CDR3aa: CASSWTESNTEAFF; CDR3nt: TGTGCCAGCAGTTGGACAGAGTCGAACACTGAAGCTTTCTTT
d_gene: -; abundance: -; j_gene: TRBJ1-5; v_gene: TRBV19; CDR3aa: CASSLVQQPQHF; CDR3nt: TGTGCCAGTAGCCTAGTCCAACAGCCCCAGCATTTT
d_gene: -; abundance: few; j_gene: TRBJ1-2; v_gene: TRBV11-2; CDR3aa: CASSLGGGYGYTF; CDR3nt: TGTGCCAGCAGCCTTGGGGGAGGTTATGGCTACACCTTC
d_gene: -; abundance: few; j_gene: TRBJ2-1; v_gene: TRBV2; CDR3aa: CARSTSPERMNEQFF; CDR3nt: TGTGCCAGGTCGACTAGTCCGGAGCGTATGAATGAGCAGTTCTTC
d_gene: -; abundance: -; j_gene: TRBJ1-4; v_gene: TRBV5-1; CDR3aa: CASSLGIRGEKLFF; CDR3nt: TGCGCCAGCAGCTTGGGCATAAGGGGTGAAAAACTGTTTTTT
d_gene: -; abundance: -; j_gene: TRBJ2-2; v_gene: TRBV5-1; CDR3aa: CAGMDPAGTGELFF; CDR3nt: TGCGCCGGAATGGACCCGGCGGGCACCGGGGAGCTGTTTTTT
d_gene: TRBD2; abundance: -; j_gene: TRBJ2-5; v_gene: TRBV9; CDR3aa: CASSVSGLAGQETQYF; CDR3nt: TGTGCCAGCAGCGTAAGCGGCCTAGCGGGCCAAGAGACCCAGTACTTC
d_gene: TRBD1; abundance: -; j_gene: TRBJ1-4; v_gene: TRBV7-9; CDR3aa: CASSYFNTGGYFNEKLFF; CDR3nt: TGTGCCAGCAGCTATTTCAACACAGGGGGCTACTTTAATGAAAAACTGTTTTTT
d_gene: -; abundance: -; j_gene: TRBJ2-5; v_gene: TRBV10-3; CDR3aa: CAISELPETQYF; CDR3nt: TGTGCCATCAGTGAGCTTCCAGAGACCCAGTACTTC